This T cell receptor beta chain was sequenced for a study of cytomegalovirus exposure and HLA in healthy donors. Study in general: Early released data had tens of millions of unique TCRs, all coming from HLA-typed donors. The study placed over 65% of its approximately 400 genotyped donors in the Caucasian-associated ancestry cluster.

The CDR3 is 15 residues long. From germline, CDR1 is MNHEY and CDR2 SVGAGI. J gave up 7 bases and V 6 bases, and 11 bases lay outside the gene matches. Primers included in the PCR were 60 Vbeta and 13 Jbeta primers. Assay: immunoSEQ multiplex PCR; the TCRdb copy retains only in-frame clones and omits some. This repertoire shows 150,000 to 200,000 clones, around 84% found once; its top ten account for 1.5% to 2%. Details on this clone: The target antigen is unknown.

Whole-study results and caveats: The listing of 150 to 200 TCR beta chains classed them as cytomegalovirus-associated. Analysis was performed later, and it showed HLA-associated TCR beta chains to be more clonally expanded than equally common others.

The clonotype comes from a young woman in good health and CMV-seronegative. This sequence joins TRBV6-5 and TRBJ2-3, with 9 bases lining up with TRBD2. The material sequenced was PBMCs. In DNA, the CDR3 is TGTGCCAGCAGCCCCCTCGCGGGAGGGCCGAATACGCAGTATTTT. It encodes CASSPLAGGPNTQYF.